Here is one T cell receptor (beta chain) with its context. Its antigen remains unknown. This specimen comes from a study of shared clonotypes between healthy human individuals. Study details: The cohort comprised a couple of women and a few men. Their ages spanned 18 to 49 years.

Broader study findings: Unshared clonotypes carried lower generation probabilities than those common to all four donors. Between a handful of donors, naive CD4 clonotypes were shared at a level of approximately 5%. Read depth was anticipated to influence clonotype sharing among donors.

Assay: immunoSEQ multiplex PCR; the TCRdb copy retains only in-frame clones and omits some. The data show under 1,100,000 clones, with roughly 74% seen just once and 0.55% to 0.7% held by the top ten. The CDR3 runs to 18 residues. V lost 4 bases and J lost 1; bases outside the gene matches: 13. Per the germline V gene, CDR1 is MGHRA and CDR2 is YSYEKL. Input material: memory CD4+ T cells from PBMCs. The subset here: CD45RA-negative fraction. The sequence was collected from a man aged 18 to 35 in good health. Some clones in this sample may be carry-over from other donors' samples. V and J are TRBV4-1 and TRBJ1-1; 9 bases are shared with TRBD1. The CDR3 DNA reads as TGCGCCAGCAGCCCAATCGGAACAGGGGGCGCCGAGAACACTGAAGCTTTCTTT. Residues: CASSPIGTGGAENTEAFF.